This T cell receptor (beta chain) was captured by sequencing in a study of OX40 agonist ivuxolimab in advanced cancers. The assay was immunoSEQ multiplex PCR, and TCRdb's table has in-frame clones only and misses some. The data hold about 93,000 clones, with more than 85% observed a single time. This clone was detected a few times. Its target is unknown. Study outcomes and limitations: Clonal expansion from baseline to week 6 occurred in both CD4+ and CD8+ T cells.

Germline CDR1 reads SGHDN; CDR2 reads FVKESK. The V and J ends lost 2 bases and 10 bases, in that order; junction bases with no gene match: 5. This CDR3 spans 14 amino acids. This sequence originates from an adult with an advanced solid tumor such as melanoma, head and neck, liver or kidney cancer. The specimen was CD4+ or CD8+ T cells sorted from blood, collected in a trial of the OX40 agonist ivuxolimab. The chain recombines TRBV14 with TRBJ2-1; TRBD1 aligns across 10 bases. The CDR3 is CASSQFPGQGEQFF. CDR3 nucleotide sequence: TGTGCCAGCAGCCAATTCCCGGGACAGGGGGAGCAGTTCTTC.